The rows below give T cell receptor beta chains drawn from one sample of a study of T cells in Graves' hyperthyroidism and ophthalmopathy. TCRdb recomputed calls from the multiplex PCR reads with MiXCR, one row per CDR3 protein. The sample has under 650,000 distinct CDR3 sequences, about 17% seen once; the top ten hold 3.5% to 4%. The material sequenced was blood. These receptors came from a woman in her 30s with Graves' hyperthyroidism. The CDR3 runs from the conserved cysteine through the conserved F or W. The order of the fields is D gene, J gene, V gene, clone size, CDR3 DNA, CDR3 protein. D genes are given only for firm matches. Only some rows state a clone size, as once, few, many or a class for expanded clones.

D gene: .; J gene: TRBJ2-1; V gene: TRBV30; clone size: many; CDR3 DNA: TGTGCCTGGAGTGTATTTACTAATGAGCAGTTCTTC; CDR3 protein: CAWSVFTNEQFF
D gene: .; J gene: TRBJ1-3; V gene: TRBV7-8; clone size: .; CDR3 DNA: TGTGCCAGCAGCTTTCGGGAGGCCATATATTTT; CDR3 protein: CASSFREAIYF
D gene: .; J gene: TRBJ2-3; V gene: TRBV6-1; clone size: many; CDR3 DNA: TGTGCCAGCAGCACCAATAGGGGCACAGATACGCAGTATTTT; CDR3 protein: CASSTNRGTDTQYF
D gene: TRBD2; J gene: TRBJ2-5; V gene: TRBV7-9; clone size: .; CDR3 DNA: TGTGCCAGCAGCCCCGTGGTAGCGGGAGACGAGACCCAGTACTTC; CDR3 protein: CASSPVVAGDETQYF
D gene: TRBD1; J gene: TRBJ2-5; V gene: TRBV27; clone size: many; CDR3 DNA: TGTGCCAGCAGTAGGACCCGGGACAGCTTTCAGTACTTC; CDR3 protein: CASSRTRDSFQYF
D gene: .; J gene: TRBJ2-3; V gene: TRBV20-1; clone size: many; CDR3 DNA: TGCAGTGCTAGGGTTAGGGGAGTGAGCACAGATACGCAGTATTTT; CDR3 protein: CSARVRGVSTDTQYF
D gene: .; J gene: TRBJ2-1; V gene: TRBV5-1; clone size: many; CDR3 DNA: TGCGCCAGCAGCTTGGATACAGGGAGGGCCTACAATGAGCAGTTCTTC; CDR3 protein: CASSLDTGRAYNEQFF
D gene: .; J gene: TRBJ2-1; V gene: TRBV11-2; clone size: many; CDR3 DNA: TGTGCCAGCAGCTCAGGACCGAGCTCCTACAATGAGCAGTTCTTC; CDR3 protein: CASSSGPSSYNEQFF
D gene: .; J gene: TRBJ2-7; V gene: TRBV2; clone size: many; CDR3 DNA: TGTGCCAGCACTACGAACAGGGGAGGGAACGAGCAGTACTTC; CDR3 protein: CASTTNRGGNEQYF
D gene: TRBD2; J gene: TRBJ2-1; V gene: TRBV5-1; clone size: .; CDR3 DNA: TGCGCCAGCAGCTTCGGGGGGGCGGGTGAACAGTTCTTC; CDR3 protein: CASSFGGAGEQFF
D gene: TRBD2; J gene: TRBJ2-7; V gene: TRBV6-5; clone size: many; CDR3 DNA: TGTGCCAGCAGTTACAGTGGACTAGCGGGAAACGAGCAGTACTTC; CDR3 protein: CASSYSGLAGNEQYF
D gene: .; J gene: TRBJ2-2; V gene: TRBV10-3; clone size: few; CDR3 DNA: TGTGCCATCAGCGCCCTGGGGGGCAGGGATGGCGGGGAGCTGTTTTTT; CDR3 protein: CAISALGGRDGGELFF
D gene: .; J gene: TRBJ2-5; V gene: TRBV18; clone size: many; CDR3 DNA: TGTGCCAGCTCAGGTTCGGTGGGAGAAGAGACCCAGTACTTC; CDR3 protein: CASSGSVGEETQYF
D gene: TRBD1; J gene: TRBJ2-7; V gene: TRBV5-1; clone size: many; CDR3 DNA: TGCGCCAGCAGCGACGGGACAGGGGGTTACTACGAGCAGTACTTC; CDR3 protein: CASSDGTGGYYEQYF
D gene: .; J gene: TRBJ1-1; V gene: TRBV20-1; clone size: many; CDR3 DNA: TGCAGTGCGACGATCCGGACGAACACTGAAGCTTTCTTT; CDR3 protein: CSATIRTNTEAFF
D gene: .; J gene: TRBJ2-3; V gene: TRBV6-5; clone size: many; CDR3 DNA: TGTGCCAGCAGTTACTCGGGCGAATCTAGCACAGATACGCAGTATTTT; CDR3 protein: CASSYSGESSTDTQYF
D gene: TRBD2; J gene: TRBJ2-7; V gene: TRBV28; clone size: many; CDR3 DNA: TGTGCCAGCAGTTCTTCCCGCTTTAGCGGGCTGCGGGAGCAGTACTTC; CDR3 protein: CASSSSRFSGLREQYF
D gene: .; J gene: TRBJ1-6; V gene: TRBV7-2; clone size: .; CDR3 DNA: TGTGCCAGCAGCTTAGTCCTGAGCTCACCCCTCCACTTT; CDR3 protein: CASSLVLSSPLHF
D gene: .; J gene: TRBJ2-3; V gene: TRBV11-2; clone size: many; CDR3 DNA: TGTGCCAGCAGCCCCGGGACCAGGGGAGATACGCAGTATTTT; CDR3 protein: CASSPGTRGDTQYF
D gene: .; J gene: TRBJ1-5; V gene: TRBV9; clone size: few; CDR3 DNA: TGTGCCAGCAGCGTAGATTTCAATCAGCCCCAGCATTTT; CDR3 protein: CASSVDFNQPQHF
D gene: .; J gene: TRBJ2-7; V gene: TRBV7-3; clone size: .; CDR3 DNA: TGTGCCAGCAGCTCTGAACTGGGGGAGCAGTACTTC; CDR3 protein: CASSSELGEQYF
D gene: .; J gene: TRBJ2-1; V gene: TRBV7-8; clone size: many; CDR3 DNA: TGTGCCAGCAGCTTAAGCTTCCGGAGGGGGTACAATGAGCAGTTCTTC; CDR3 protein: CASSLSFRRGYNEQFF
D gene: TRBD1; J gene: TRBJ2-3; V gene: TRBV19; clone size: .; CDR3 DNA: TGTGCCAGTAGGATGGGACAGGGGAGTTTTCCAGATACGCAGTATTTT; CDR3 protein: CASRMGQGSFPDTQYF
D gene: .; J gene: TRBJ1-5; V gene: TRBV12-3/TRBV12-4; clone size: many; CDR3 DNA: TGTGCCAGCGGGGGGGGGAATCAGCCCCAGCATTTT; CDR3 protein: CASGGGNQPQHF
D gene: TRBD1; J gene: TRBJ2-7; V gene: TRBV5-1; clone size: few; CDR3 DNA: TGCGCCAGCAGCACCGGGACAGAGTACGAGCAGTACTTC; CDR3 protein: CASSTGTEYEQYF
D gene: .; J gene: TRBJ2-7; V gene: TRBV7-2; clone size: many; CDR3 DNA: TGTGCCAGCAGCTTAATGGGATCTTACGAGCAGTACTTC; CDR3 protein: CASSLMGSYEQYF
D gene: .; J gene: TRBJ2-7; V gene: TRBV2; clone size: many; CDR3 DNA: TGTGCCAGCAGTGAAACTCTGGCCTACGAGCAGTACTTC; CDR3 protein: CASSETLAYEQYF
D gene: TRBD1; J gene: TRBJ2-2; V gene: TRBV20-1; clone size: few; CDR3 DNA: TGCAGTGCTAGTGACAGGGTATGGACCGGGGAGCTGTTTTTT; CDR3 protein: CSASDRVWTGELFF
D gene: .; J gene: TRBJ1-1; V gene: TRBV18; clone size: many; CDR3 DNA: TGTGCCAGCTCAGTTGGGACGACTCGCACTGAAGCTTTCTTT; CDR3 protein: CASSVGTTRTEAFF
D gene: TRBD2; J gene: TRBJ2-1; V gene: TRBV2; clone size: .; CDR3 DNA: TGTGCCAGCAGTGTAACTAGCGGGAGAACCTACAATAAGCAGTTCTTC; CDR3 protein: CASSVTSGRTYNKQFF
D gene: TRBD2; J gene: TRBJ2-1; V gene: TRBV20-1; clone size: many; CDR3 DNA: TGCAGTGCTACGTTTAACGGGAGGGCCACCAATGAGCAGTTCTTC; CDR3 protein: CSATFNGRATNEQFF
D gene: .; J gene: TRBJ1-2; V gene: TRBV28; clone size: .; CDR3 DNA: TGTGCCAGCAGCTCCATTGAAGGCTACACCTTC; CDR3 protein: CASSSIEGYTF
D gene: TRBD2; J gene: TRBJ2-1; V gene: TRBV2; clone size: many; CDR3 DNA: TGTGCCAGCAGTGAAAGCGGGACTTCATTCAATGAGCAGTTCTTC; CDR3 protein: CASSESGTSFNEQFF
D gene: .; J gene: TRBJ2-7; V gene: TRBV7-9; clone size: many; CDR3 DNA: TGTGCCAGCAGCGCGGGTACAGCGCCCTGGGAGCAGTACTTC; CDR3 protein: CASSAGTAPWEQYF
D gene: TRBD1; J gene: TRBJ1-2; V gene: TRBV18; clone size: many; CDR3 DNA: TGTGCCAGCTCTCCGGACAGGGTGAAAAATGGCTACACCTTC; CDR3 protein: CASSPDRVKNGYTF
D gene: TRBD1; J gene: TRBJ1-2; V gene: TRBV9; clone size: few; CDR3 DNA: TGTGCCAGCAGCGCAACCGGACAGGTTAACTATGGCTACACCTTC; CDR3 protein: CASSATGQVNYGYTF
D gene: .; J gene: TRBJ2-7; V gene: TRBV7-2; clone size: many; CDR3 DNA: TGTGCCAGCAGCTACCCGGATTCGTACGAGCAGTACTTC; CDR3 protein: CASSYPDSYEQYF
D gene: .; J gene: TRBJ1-1; V gene: TRBV11-2; clone size: .; CDR3 DNA: TGTGCCAGCAGCTTAGGTCACAGAAAAGCTTTCTTT; CDR3 protein: CASSLGHRKAFF
D gene: TRBD1; J gene: TRBJ2-1; V gene: TRBV11-2; clone size: .; CDR3 DNA: TGTGCCAGCAGCCTGGGGCAGGGGGCCCTTGAGCAGTTCTTC; CDR3 protein: CASSLGQGALEQFF
D gene: TRBD2; J gene: TRBJ2-7; V gene: TRBV20-1; clone size: many; CDR3 DNA: TGCAGTGCTAGTGGGGGAGGGTACGAGCAGTACTTC; CDR3 protein: CSASGGGYEQYF
D gene: .; J gene: TRBJ2-4; V gene: TRBV28; clone size: many; CDR3 DNA: TGTGCCAGCAGTCCGAGGTACGGTCAAAACATTCAGTACTTC; CDR3 protein: CASSPRYGQNIQYF